Presented here are 23 T cell receptor beta chains from one specimen sequenced in a study of neurological immune-mediated disorders. Via MiXCR, TCRdb re-called the 5' RACE reads, giving one row per CDR3 protein. The table shows approximately 66,000 distinct CDR3 sequences, with around 3% occurring only once. The sequenced sample consisted of PBMCs. The receptors shown here come from a middle-aged man with multiple sclerosis.

This clonotype occurred many times. The chain recombines TRBV5-1 with TRBJ1-2; D is undetermined. Trimming took 4 bases from V and 3 from J, leaving 7 bases between them. Germline V gives CDR1 SGHRS, CDR2 YFSETQ. This CDR3 region has 12 residues. The CDR3 here is CASSVSYYGYTF. The CDR3 coding sequence is TGCGCCAGCAGCGTTAGTTACTATGGCTACACCTTC.

This clonotype has ten or more counts. This chain links TRBV2 with TRBJ1-1; 7 positions match TRBD1. CDR3 length: 12 residues. Unmatched junction bases numbered 1, after V lost 3 bases and J lost 6 bases. In germline, CDR1 is SNHLY, CDR2 FYNNEI. The DNA of the CDR3 is TGTGCCAGCAGTGAGGGGACAGCTGAAGCTTTCTTT. This encodes CASSEGTAEAFF. The whole variable domain, filled in from reference TRBV2 and TRBJ1-1, reads EPEVTQTPSHQVTQMGQEVILRCVPISNHLYFYWYRQILGQKVEFLVSFYNNEISEKSEIFDDQFSVERPDGSNFTLKIRSTKLEDSAMYFCASSEGTAEAFFGQGTRLTVV.

The sample holds many counts of this clonotype. The rearrangement joins TRBV9 to TRBJ2-3, with D tentatively TRBD2 (6 bases). There are 12 residues in the CDR3. The germline gives CDR1 SGDLS, CDR2 YYNGEE. V was shortened by 4 bases and J by 8 bases, with 11 bases between the two germline ends. The CDR3: CASSPTEGTQYF. For the CDR3, the DNA is TGTGCCAGCAGCCCGACGGAGGGTACGCAGTATTTT.

This clonotype was counted only a few times. A much larger clonotype is one base distant, so this may be a read error. The chain joins TRBV20-1 to TRBJ1-1; D is undetermined. Germline V gene data show CDR1 as DFQATT and CDR2 as SNEGSKA (reference sequence). This CDR3 has 11 residues. The CDR3 region is CSALDTPGLHF. In DNA, the CDR3 is TGCAGTGCTCTCGATACGCCGGGCTTACACTTT.

This clonotype was recorded many times. V and J are TRBV6-6 and TRBJ1-1, with TRBD1 matching 10 bases. CDR3 length: 14 residues. Per the germline V gene, CDR1 is MNHNY and CDR2 is SVGAGI (reference sequence). Trimming took 7 bases from V and 4 from J; bases not matched to a gene: 6. The DNA of the CDR3 is TGTGCCAGCAAATCCGGGACAGGGGCCACTGAAGCTTTCTTT. This codes for CASKSGTGATEAFF.

In regard to this clonotype: A single base separates this from a much larger clone, so it may be a read error. The J gene is TRBJ2-1, the V gene TRBV12-3 or TRBV12-4, with unresolved D. V lost 2 bases to trimming and J lost 10 bases, with 9 bases between them. The CDR3 is 12 residues long. The DNA for the CDR3 is TGTGCCAGCAGTTTACAACCTCTGGAGCAGTTCTTC. Protein: CASSLQPLEQFF.

Many counts were recorded for this clonotype. This chain connects TRBV5-1 to TRBJ1-1; D is undetermined. V was shortened by 7 bases and J by 2 bases, with 15 bases between the two germline ends. The CDR3 loop spans 14 amino acids. CDR1 and CDR2 from the germline V gene are SGHRS and YFSETQ. This CDR3 is CASAKGSDNTEAFF. CDR3 bases: TGCGCCAGCGCCAAGGGATCGGATAACACTGAAGCTTTCTTT.

This clonotype was seen many times. The chain carries TRBV10-3 and TRBJ1-2; D is possibly TRBD1 (5 bases). With 8 bases removed from V and 0 bases from J, the gap between germline ends came to 10 bases. This CDR3 has 13 amino acids. CDR1 and CDR2 from the germline V gene are ENHRY and SYGVKD. The CDR3 DNA reads as TGTGCCATCGGAGACAGTTCTAACTATGGCTACACCTTC. Its translation is CAIGDSSNYGYTF.

This clonotype was counted many times. This rearrangement joins TRBV20-1 to TRBJ2-2; D is perhaps TRBD1 (5 bases). Germline CDR1 is DFQATT and CDR2 is SNEGSKA (reference sequence). CDR3 length: 15 residues. V was trimmed by 6 bases and J by 4 bases, leaving 18 bases between them. In DNA form, the CDR3 reads TGCAGTGCGCTACTTGGGCAGGGAAGCACCGGGGAGCTGTTTTTT. As protein: CSALLGQGSTGELFF.

This clonotype was found many times. The rearrangement links TRBV29-1 to TRBJ2-7; tentative D call: TRBD1 (6 bases). The V and J ends lost 3 bases and 4 bases respectively, with 16 bases between them. The CDR3 sequence is 14 residues long. CDR1 is SQVTM, CDR2 ANQGSEA, per germline. CDR3 protein: CSVDLRDKPYEQYF. The CDR3 region has the DNA TGCAGCGTTGATCTTCGGGACAAGCCTTACGAGCAGTACTTC.

This clonotype was recorded at least ten times. The J gene is TRBJ2-1, the V gene TRBV12-3 or TRBV12-4; D remains ambiguous. The V end was cut by 1 base, the J end by 8 bases, with 9 bases between. The CDR3 runs to 13 residues. CDR3 residues: CASSLGSRDEQFF. The CDR3 bases are TGTGCCAGCAGTTTAGGGTCTAGGGATGAGCAGTTCTTC.

This clonotype occurred many times. This chain links TRBV15 with TRBJ2-1; unclear D gene. Germline V gene lookup returns CDR1 LNHNV and CDR2 YYDKDF (reference sequence). The V gene lost 9 bases and the J gene lost 0 bases, with 15 bases spanning the gap. The CDR3 totals 15 residues. The CDR3 DNA reads as TGTGCCACGTCTGGGTCGCCCAGCTCCTACAATGAGCAGTTCTTC. It codes for CATSGSPSSYNEQFF.

This clonotype occurred many times. The CDR3 here is CASSLAGGFGYTF. Written as DNA, the CDR3 is TGTGCCAGCAGCTTAGCTGGCGGTTTTGGCTACACCTTC. This chain uses TRBV7-9 with TRBJ1-2; D gene unclear. Germline values: CDR1 SEHNR, CDR2 FQNEAQ (reference sequence). The CDR3 contains 13 residues. V dropped 0 bases and J dropped 7 bases, with 9 bases sitting between them.

This clonotype has at least ten counts. The V gene is TRBV5-1, the J gene TRBJ1-1; TRBD1 agrees at 8 bases. V lost 4 bases and J lost 3; bases outside the gene matches: 2. Germline V CDR1 and CDR2: SGHRS, YFSETQ. CDR3 length: 13 amino acids. The chain's CDR3 is CASSQDRDTEAFF. The CDR3 nucleotides are TGCGCCAGCAGCCAGGACAGGGACACTGAAGCTTTCTTT.

This clonotype occurred many times. Written as DNA, the CDR3 is TGCAGTGCTCAGCGGGAGGGCCACCGGGAGCTGTTTTTT. It specifies CSAQREGHRELFF. The rearrangement links TRBV20-1 to TRBJ2-2; TRBD2 agrees at 10 bases. This CDR3 contains 13 residues. J was trimmed by 9 bases and V by 5 bases; bases with no gene match: 6. Germline V gene lookup returns CDR1 DFQATT and CDR2 SNEGSKA (reference sequence).

This clonotype appeared many times. V usage is TRBV4-1 and J usage is TRBJ1-1, with no clear D. The CDR3 extends over 15 amino acids. The V end lost 2 bases, the J end lost 3 bases, and 13 bases lay between the germline ends. Germline V CDR1 and CDR2: MGHRA, YSYEKL. CDR3 residues: CASSQMRARDTEAFF. The CDR3 DNA is TGCGCCAGCAGCCAAATGAGGGCTCGGGACACTGAAGCTTTCTTT.

This clonotype was seen many times. The rearrangement links TRBV5-1 to TRBJ2-7; D is unclear. Germline values: CDR1 SGHRS, CDR2 YFSETQ. This CDR3 has 13 residues. V lost 2 bases to trimming and J lost 0 bases, with 6 bases between them. The CDR3 here is CASSFTVSYEQYF. The CDR3 DNA is TGCGCCAGCAGCTTTACAGTCTCCTACGAGCAGTACTTC.

There are many counts of this clonotype. The chain joins TRBV7-9 to TRBJ2-3, with D perhaps matching TRBD2 (6 bases). Trimming shortened V by 6 bases and J by 2 bases, and 15 bases separated the two germline ends. Germline V gene lookup returns CDR1 SEHNR and CDR2 FQNEAQ (reference sequence). This CDR3 region has 15 residues. The CDR3 spells CASSPRDLLTDTQYF. The CDR3 DNA reads as TGTGCCAGCAGTCCCCGGGACTTACTCACAGATACGCAGTATTTT. The whole variable domain, filled in from reference TRBV7-9 and TRBJ2-3, reads DTGVSQNPRHKITKRGQNVTFRCDPISEHNRLYWYRQTLGQGPEFLTYFQNEAQLEKSRLLSDRFSAERPKGSFSTLEIQRTEQGDSAMYLCASSPRDLLTDTQYFGPGTRLTVL.

In regard to this clonotype: Germline is not matched at one junction end, which may reflect a read error. The CDR3 DNA follows: TGTGCCAGCAGTCTTCTGAATTCAACCCTCAACTTT. Encoded protein: CASSLLNSTLNF. This rearrangement joins TRBV6-5 to TRBJ1-6; D gene uncertain. CDR1 and CDR2 from the germline V gene are MNHEY and SVGAGI. This CDR3 is built from 12 residues.

This clonotype was recorded at least ten times. This chain joins TRBV12-3 or TRBV12-4 and TRBJ1-1; D remains ambiguous. This CDR3 comprises 13 residues. V was trimmed by 3 bases and J by 3 bases, leaving 8 bases between them. The CDR3 loop reads CASSLVEDTEAFF. Written as DNA, the CDR3 is TGTGCCAGCAGTTTGGTCGAGGACACTGAAGCTTTCTTT.

This clonotype has ten or more counts. The gene calls are TRBV6-6 and TRBJ1-6; D is unresolved. With 4 bases removed from V and 8 bases from J, the gap between germline ends came to 9 bases. The CDR3 is 13 amino acids. Germline V lookup: CDR1 MNHNY, CDR2 SVGAGI (reference sequence). In DNA, the CDR3 is TGTGCCAGCAGTTCCGGCCATGATTCACCCCTCCACTTT. Residues: CASSSGHDSPLHF.

This clonotype was seen many times. V is TRBV5-1 and J is TRBJ1-1; D ambiguous. CDR3 size: 14 residues. Germline CDR1 is SGHRS and CDR2 is YFSETQ. V was trimmed by 0 bases and J by 0 bases, leaving 6 bases between them. CDR3 DNA sequence: TGCGCCAGCAGCTTGGCCACAGTGAACACTGAAGCTTTCTTT. It yields the protein CASSLATVNTEAFF.

This clonotype came up many times. The rearrangement uses TRBV3-1 and TRBJ1-5; D unclear. The CDR3 loop spans 13 amino acids. Germline CDR1 is LGHDT and CDR2 is YNNKEL (reference sequence). V was clipped by 4 bases and J by 7 bases, with 11 bases between them. CDR3 bases: TGTGCCAGCAGCCTAATCGGAGGGCAGCCCCAGCATTTT. Its protein product is CASSLIGGQPQHF. The whole variable domain, remainder taken from reference TRBV3-1 and TRBJ1-5, is DTAVSQTPKYLVTQMGNDKSIKCEQNLGHDTMYWYKQDSKKFLKIMFSYNNKELIINETVPNRFSPKSPDKAHLNLHINSLELGDSAVYFCASSLIGGQPQHFGDGTRLSIL.